A single sample is the source of the 22 T cell receptor beta chains below, sequenced in a study of memory CD8 T cells in hepatitis C reinfection. Data came from immunoSEQ multiplex PCR; TCRdb stores just in-frame clones and leaves some out. This sample has some 46,000 clones, with about 88% found just once. Time point given: late/post reinfection, 12 to 24 weeks after detection. Sorted cells were sequenced directly ex vivo without any in vitro expansion. Sequencing was done on a sample of naive CD8+ T cells sorted from blood. Every receptor here comes from a young man with hepatitis C virus infection.

V gene TRBV6-6 combines with J gene TRBJ1-2; D possibly corresponds to TRBD1 (5 bases). The CDR3 runs to 12 residues. The V and J ends lost 2 bases and 6 bases respectively, with 7 bases between them. Per germline, CDR1 MNHNY and CDR2 SVGAGI (reference sequence). As DNA, the CDR3 is TGTGCCAGCAGTTACACGGGGGATGGCTACACCTTC. It specifies CASSYTGDGYTF.

This rearrangement joins TRBV6-1 to TRBJ2-5; the D gene is possibly TRBD2 (5 bases). From germline, CDR1 is MNHNS and CDR2 SASEGT. The CDR3 covers 15 residues. This CDR3 is CAAQSWRHLQETQYF. The CDR3, as DNA: TGTGCGGCCCAGTCGTGGAGGCATCTCCAAGAGACCCAGTACTTC.

The V call is TRBV4-2, the J call TRBJ2-5, with TRBD1 identical over 10 bases. The end of the DNA fits TRBJ2-7 better, so the J call may be wrong. Germline CDR1 LGHNA, CDR2 YNFKEQ. The CDR3 has 18 residues. CDR3 sequence: CASSQDFPMTGGKNEQYF. In DNA form, the CDR3 reads TGTGCCAGCAGCCAAGATTTTCCCATGACAGGGGGCAAAAACGAGCAGTACTTC.

The rearrangement links TRBV5-8 to TRBJ2-2; tentatively, D is TRBD2 (5 bases). The CDR3 contains 13 residues. Trimming stripped 0 bases from V and 6 bases from J, with 6 bases between. Germline V gene sequence: CDR1 SGHTS, CDR2 YDEGEE. CDR3 sequence (DNA): TGTGCCAGCAGCTTGGGGACTTCCGGGGAGCTGTTTTTT. Amino acid sequence: CASSLGTSGELFF.

This rearrangement joins TRBV6-1 to TRBJ1-1, with D possibly being TRBD1 (5 bases). With 1 base removed from V and 9 bases from J, the gap between germline ends came to 18 bases. The germline CDR1 and CDR2 sequences are MNHNS and SASEGT. There are 15 residues in the CDR3. CDR3 in amino acids: CASSEEAGQEAKAFF. Here the CDR3 DNA reads TGTGCCAGCAGTGAAGAGGCAGGACAAGAGGCTAAAGCTTTCTTT.

The V call is TRBV28, the J call TRBJ2-5; 9 bases are a match to TRBD1. Judging by the DNA end, TRBJ2-7 fits better; the J call may be wrong. This CDR3 is built from 15 residues. Germline lookup yields CDR1 MDHEN and CDR2 SYDVKM. The CDR3, as DNA: TGTGCCAGCAGTTTGAATGAGGGACAGGGCCTCGAGCAGTACTTC. As protein: CASSLNEGQGLEQYF.

The rearrangement links TRBV27 to TRBJ2-5; the D gene is possibly TRBD2 (6 bases). The V gene lost 5 bases and the J gene lost 7 bases, with 17 bases spanning the gap. CDR3 length equals 14 residues. The germline V gene has CDR1 MNHEY and CDR2 SMNVEV (reference sequence). In DNA form, the CDR3 reads TGTGCCAGCAGTACCATAGGGACTGGCGGGACCCAGTACTTC. It encodes CASSTIGTGGTQYF.

The chain employs TRBV19 and TRBJ2-5; tentative D call: TRBD1 (5 bases). The end of the DNA fits TRBJ2-7 better, so the J call may be wrong. The CDR3 spans 12 residues. CDR1 LNHDA and CDR2 SQIVND come from the germline V gene (reference sequence). Here the CDR3 DNA reads TGTGCCAGTAGCCCCCAGGGCCACGAGCAGTACTTC. Its protein product is CASSPQGHEQYF.

The chain combines TRBV11-2 with TRBJ2-1; 8 bases are shared with TRBD2. V lost 3 bases and J lost 5; bases outside the gene matches: 3. Germline-derived CDR1 and CDR2 are SGHAT and FQNNGV. This CDR3 is built from 14 residues. For the CDR3, the DNA is TGTGCCAGCAGCTTGACTAGCGCCGACAATGAGCAGTTCTTC. It specifies CASSLTSADNEQFF.

The chain uses TRBV27 and TRBJ1-1; D unclear. The CDR3 spans 14 residues. The germline V gene has CDR1 MNHEY and CDR2 SMNVEV (reference sequence). V lost 8 bases and J lost 2, with 15 bases in between. Here the CDR3 reads CASAPLSGNTEAFF. DNA for the CDR3: TGTGCCAGCGCCCCCCTTAGTGGTAACACTGAAGCTTTCTTT.

The gene calls are TRBV6-5 and TRBJ2-1; TRBD2 agrees at 8 bases. This CDR3 has 16 residues. V lost 4 bases and J lost 4; bases outside the gene matches: 9. Germline CDR1 is MNHEY and CDR2 is SVGAGI. The CDR3 spells CASSSPLREGYNEQFF. In DNA form, the CDR3 reads TGTGCCAGCAGTTCCCCTCTTCGGGAGGGTTACAATGAGCAGTTCTTC.

The chain carries TRBV29-1 and TRBJ2-1, with a tentative D call TRBD1 (7 bases). The V gene lost 6 bases and the J gene lost 0 bases, with 15 bases spanning the gap. The germline CDR1 and CDR2 sequences are SQVTM and ANQGSEA. This CDR3 has 15 amino acids. CDR3 nucleotides: TGCAGCGTCGGGGGATACAGGGGCTCCTACAATGAGCAGTTCTTC. Translation gives CSVGGYRGSYNEQFF.

The chain recombines TRBV27 with TRBJ2-7, with TRBD2 matching over 8 bases. The trim removed 7 bases at V and 2 bases at J, leaving 13 bases unmatched. The CDR3 runs 16 residues. The V gene's germline CDR1 is MNHEY and CDR2 SMNVEV (reference sequence). The CDR3 region is CASTLTGERGTYEQYV. Written as DNA, the CDR3 is TGTGCCAGCACCCTAACGGGAGAGCGGGGGACCTACGAGCAGTACGTC.

CDR3 bases: TGTGCCAGCGGTATAAGTTACAGAGCTAACTATGGCTACACCTTC. Its translation is CASGISYRANYGYTF. The rearrangement uses TRBV6-5 and TRBJ1-2; D is unresolved. V was pared by 8 bases and J by 0 bases, with 16 bases between. The V gene's germline CDR1 is MNHEY and CDR2 SVGAGI. The CDR3 runs to 15 residues.

The chain links TRBV19 to TRBJ2-7; 10 bases map to TRBD2. V trimming: 9 bases; J trimming: 1 base; junction bases outside the gene matches: 6. Looked up from germline, CDR1 is LNHDA and CDR2 is SQIVND (reference sequence). There are 14 residues in the CDR3. This chain's CDR3 is CASSPSGSSYEQYF. In DNA form, the CDR3 reads TGTGCCAGCTCCCCTAGCGGGAGTTCCTACGAGCAGTACTTC. The full variable domain, in which reference TRBV19 and TRBJ2-7 provide the parts outside the CDR3, is DGGITQSPKYLFRKEGQNVTLSCEQNLNHDAMYWYRQDPGQGLRLIYYSQIVNDFQKGDIAEGYSVSREKKESFPLTVTSAQKNPTAFYLCASSPSGSSYEQYFGPGTRLTVT.

This clone was observed once. This chain uses TRBV19 with TRBJ2-6, with D unclear. The V gene lost 5 bases and the J gene lost 2 bases, with 7 bases spanning the gap. This CDR3 region has 14 residues. CDR1 is LNHDA and CDR2 is SQIVND in the germline V gene (reference sequence). The CDR3 here is CASSSGPGANVLTF. CDR3 nucleotide sequence: TGTGCCAGTAGTTCTGGGCCTGGGGCCAACGTCCTGACTTTC.

J is TRBJ2-3 and V is TRBV7-9; 15 nucleotides agree with TRBD2. The CDR3 loop spans 17 amino acids. V dropped 3 bases and J dropped 2; count of bases not matched to a gene: 3. CDR1 and CDR2 (germline): SEHNR, FQNEAQ (reference sequence). CDR3 DNA sequence: TGTGCCAGCAGCTTGGGACTAGCGGGGGGTGTCACAGATACGCAGTATTTT. Protein product: CASSLGLAGGVTDTQYF.

J is TRBJ2-7 and V is TRBV6-5; D possibly corresponds to TRBD1 (5 bases). CDR1 MNHEY and CDR2 SVGAGI come from the germline V gene. Trimming pared 0 bases from V and 3 bases from J, leaving 6 bases between. This CDR3 region has 13 residues. The CDR3 DNA sequence: TGTGCCAGCAGTTACTCCCAGGGCTACGAGCAGTACTTC. Translated, it gives CASSYSQGYEQYF.

This sequence joins TRBV9 and TRBJ1-3; no reliable D call. Per germline, CDR1 SGDLS and CDR2 YYNGEE. This CDR3 is 15 amino acids long. V lost 2 bases and J lost 1, with 10 bases in between. The CDR3 DNA follows: TGTGCCAGCAGCGTTACTGAGGTTTCTGGAAACACCATATATTTT. It translates to CASSVTEVSGNTIYF.

CDR3 protein: CSVSPPGEGDTQYF. In DNA form, the CDR3 reads TGCAGCGTTTCTCCTCCGGGAGAGGGGGATACGCAGTATTTT. This chain uses TRBV29-1 with TRBJ2-3; maybe TRBD2 (6 bases). Germline V gene sequence: CDR1 SQVTM, CDR2 ANQGSEA. Trimming took 5 bases from V and 6 from J, leaving 18 bases between them. The CDR3 is 14 amino acids.

The V gene is TRBV7-6, the J gene TRBJ2-1; 7 bases fit TRBD1. Germline V gene sequence: CDR1 SGHVS, CDR2 FNYEAQ. This CDR3 has 15 residues. V was pared by 3 bases and J by 2 bases, with 4 bases of the junction left unmatched. The CDR3 DNA reads as TGTGCCAGCAGCTTTGACACAGGGGCCTACAATGAGCAGTTCTTC. Protein product: CASSFDTGAYNEQFF. Full variable domain (outside the CDR3, taken from reference TRBV7-6 and TRBJ2-1): GAGVSQSPRYKVTKRGQDVALRCDPISGHVSLYWYRQALGQGPEFLTYFNYEAQQDKSGLPNDRFSAERPEGSISTLTIQRTEQRDSAMYRCASSFDTGAYNEQFFGPGTRLTVL.

This rearrangement joins TRBV5-1 to TRBJ1-1; 8 nucleotides align to TRBD1. With V trimmed by 3 bases and J by 0 bases, 4 bases remained unmatched. The CDR3 is made up of 15 amino acids. Germline V gene lookup returns CDR1 SGHRS and CDR2 YFSETQ. CDR3 DNA sequence: TGCGCCAGCAGCTGGACAGGGAACATGAACACTGAAGCTTTCTTT. Its protein is CASSWTGNMNTEAFF.